The 23 T cell receptor beta chains reported below all come from one sample, sequenced in a study of STAT5B mutations in CD4+ large granular lymphocyte leukemia (dated by TCRdb to 2022 to 2024). The library was made by the immunoSEQ multiplex PCR assay. The table was pulled from immuneACCESS by TCRdb, which kept in-frame rearrangements only. Such tables lose some clones; where checked, under half of the loss comes from unresolved V genes, and the rest has no known cause. The sample table shows about 40,000 clones, and about four fifths are seen once. 3.5% to 4% of the sample is held by the ten biggest clonotypes. Sequenced material: CD4+ T cells from blood buffy coats. The receptors were sampled from a human donor in good health.

The chain uses TRBV6-5 and TRBJ1-5, with 7 bases lining up with TRBD1. CDR3 length: 14 residues. Germline CDR1 and CDR2: MNHEY and SVGAGI. With V trimmed by 5 bases and J by 2 bases, 3 bases remained unmatched. CDR3 DNA: TGTGCCAGCAGTCGTGGACAGGGCAATCAGCCCCAGCATTTT. It translates to CASSRGQGNQPQHF.

This chain connects TRBV30 to TRBJ2-5; perhaps TRBD1 as D (7 bases). Trimming took off 7 bases at V and 5 bases at J, with 17 bases between the two ends. This CDR3 comprises 13 residues. Germline lookup yields CDR1 GTSNPN and CDR2 SVGIG (reference sequence). CDR3 DNA sequence: TGTGCCTCCAGGGGGGTGGGCAAGGAGACCCAGTACTTC. This encodes CASRGVGKETQYF.

A single count supports this clone. V gene TRBV9 combines with J gene TRBJ1-1, with a weak D call TRBD1 (5 bases). This CDR3 has 12 residues. Trimming took 3 bases from V and 10 from J, leaving 13 bases between them. Germline V lookup: CDR1 SGDLS, CDR2 YYNGEE. This CDR3 is CASSALTEGAFF. CDR3 bases: TGTGCCAGCAGCGCCTTGACAGAAGGAGCTTTCTTT.

The V call is TRBV18, the J call TRBJ1-1; D gene unclear. CDR1 is KGHSH, CDR2 LQKENI, per germline. V was pared by 1 base and J by 1 base, with 7 bases between. The CDR3 runs to 14 residues. The CDR3 is CASSPQTRNTEAFF. In nucleotides, the CDR3 is TGTGCCAGCTCACCACAAACCCGGAACACTGAAGCTTTCTTT.

The chain employs TRBV5-1 and TRBJ2-6; weak D call: TRBD1 (6 bases). The V gene's germline CDR1 is SGHRS and CDR2 YFSETQ. This CDR3 spans 17 amino acids. V lost 0 bases and J lost 1, with 11 bases in between. The CDR3 protein is CASSLVQGGSGANVLTF. The CDR3 DNA reads as TGCGCCAGCAGCTTGGTACAGGGCGGATCTGGGGCCAACGTCCTGACTTTC. The complete variable domain, with remaining parts taken from reference TRBV5-1 and TRBJ2-6, reads KAGVTQTPRYLIKTRGQQVTLSCSPISGHRSVSWYQQTPGQGLQFLFEYFSETQRNKGNFPGRFSGRQFSNSRSEMNVSTLELGDSALYLCASSLVQGGSGANVLTFGAGSRLTVL.

This clone was seen more than once but under ten times. V gene TRBV7-9 combines with J gene TRBJ2-5, with no clear D. The CDR3 runs to 14 residues. The germline V gene has CDR1 SEHNR and CDR2 FQNEAQ (reference sequence). Trimming removed 2 bases from V and 2 bases from J, with 9 bases in between. For the CDR3, the DNA is TGTGCCAGCAGCTTAATATCAGCGCAAGAGACCCAGTACTTC. This sequence encodes CASSLISAQETQYF.

The chain carries TRBV11-2 and TRBJ2-4; 11 nucleotides line up with TRBD2. Unmatched junction bases numbered 10, after V lost 4 bases and J lost 2 bases. CDR1 and CDR2 from the germline V gene are SGHAT and FQNNGV. The length of the CDR3 is 18 residues. The CDR3 bases are TGTGCCAGCAGCTCTCTGGCTAGCGGGAGGCCCACCAAAAACATTCAGTACTTC. It yields the protein CASSSLASGRPTKNIQYF.

The chain joins TRBV19 to TRBJ1-2; TRBD1 is a possible D gene (6 bases). The germline V and J ends were trimmed by 4 bases and 3 bases, with 12 bases remaining between them. This CDR3 contains 14 residues. Germline V gives CDR1 LNHDA, CDR2 SQIVND (reference sequence). The CDR3 DNA is TGTGCCAGTAGTAAGGGGGGCAAGTACTATGGCTACACCTTC. It yields the protein CASSKGGKYYGYTF. Based on the CDR3 plus reference TRBV19 and TRBJ1-2, the full variable domain is DGGITQSPKYLFRKEGQNVTLSCEQNLNHDAMYWYRQDPGQGLRLIYYSQIVNDFQKGDIAEGYSVSREKKESFPLTVTSAQKNPTAFYLCASSKGGKYYGYTFGSGTRLTVV.

The rearrangement links TRBV19 to TRBJ1-5, with D maybe TRBD1 (5 bases). The germline gives CDR1 LNHDA, CDR2 SQIVND (reference sequence). The V and J ends lost 5 bases and 7 bases respectively, with 21 bases between them. The CDR3 covers 16 residues. The DNA for the CDR3 is TGTGCCAGTAGTCGCCGGGACCGCGGACGCCGGCAGCCCCAGCATTTT. Amino acid sequence: CASSRRDRGRRQPQHF.

The chain uses TRBV28 and TRBJ1-5; D is possibly TRBD1 (5 bases). CDR1 is MDHEN and CDR2 is SYDVKM in the germline V gene. Trimming left V 7 bases short and J 7 bases short, with 20 bases between. The CDR3 contains 15 residues. The CDR3, as DNA: TGTGCCAGCAACCCTCAGGTACAGGAAGGCCAGCCCCAGCATTTT. This encodes CASNPQVQEGQPQHF. The whole variable domain, filled in from reference TRBV28 and TRBJ1-5, reads DVKVTQSSRYLVKRTGEKVFLECVQDMDHENMFWYRQDPGLGLRLIYFSYDVKMKEKGDIPEGYSVSREKKERFSLILESASTNQTSMYLCASNPQVQEGQPQHFGDGTRLSIL.

The gene calls are TRBV30 and TRBJ2-7; D is ambiguous. V dropped 8 bases and J dropped 6 bases, with 14 bases sitting between them. From germline, CDR1 is GTSNPN and CDR2 SVGIG (reference sequence). This CDR3 comprises 11 residues. The CDR3 nucleotides are TGTGCCGCAAACCGTGGTCTCGAGCAGTACTTC. As protein: CAANRGLEQYF.

This clone was seen a few times. The rearrangement joins TRBV30 to TRBJ1-5; 7 positions agree with TRBD1. Trimming removed 3 bases from V and 3 bases from J; junction bases left unmatched: 5. This CDR3 has 14 residues. Per germline, CDR1 GTSNPN and CDR2 SVGIG (reference sequence). The CDR3 coding sequence is TGTGCCTGGAGGAGGACAGGTAACAATCAGCCCCAGCATTTT. It is translated as CAWRRTGNNQPQHF.

This chain joins TRBV28 and TRBJ1-2, with D hard to call. Germline V CDR1 and CDR2: MDHEN, SYDVKM. The CDR3 spans 15 residues. The ends were cut back, 5 bases at V and 0 bases at J, with 13 bases in the middle. This CDR3 is CASSLPGIANYGYTF. The CDR3, as DNA: TGTGCCAGCAGTCTGCCGGGGATAGCTAACTATGGCTACACCTTC.

The chain employs TRBV7-8 and TRBJ2-1; D call uncertain. The CDR3 extends over 15 amino acids. Germline lookup yields CDR1 SGHVS and CDR2 FQNEAQ. V was shortened by 1 base and J by 9 bases, with 16 bases between the two germline ends. This CDR3 reads CASSLGRRMESEQFF. DNA of the CDR3: TGTGCCAGCAGCTTAGGGCGCCGCATGGAGAGTGAGCAGTTCTTC. Supplemented by reference TRBV7-8 and TRBJ2-1, the full variable domain reads GAGVSQSPRYKVAKRGQDVALRCDPISGHVSLFWYQQALGQGPEFLTYFQNEAQLDKSGLPSDRFFAERPEGSVSTLKIQRTQQEDSAVYLCASSLGRRMESEQFFGPGTRLTVL.

The rearrangement joins TRBV6-6 to TRBJ2-6, with D perhaps TRBD1 (6 bases). Per the germline V gene, CDR1 is MNHNY and CDR2 is SVGAGI (reference sequence). Trimming took 4 bases from V and 2 from J, leaving 9 bases between them. The CDR3 is 15 residues long. CDR3 residues: CASSSTGTGANVLTF. As DNA, the CDR3 is TGTGCCAGCAGTTCAACAGGGACTGGGGCCAACGTCCTGACTTTC.

The chain joins TRBV5-1 to TRBJ2-7; 9 bases match TRBD1. V was clipped by 4 bases and J by 5 bases; unmatched bases: 7. CDR3 length: 14 amino acids. Germline CDR1 is SGHRS and CDR2 is YFSETQ. CDR3 region: CASSPGQGLDEQYF. The CDR3, as DNA: TGCGCCAGCAGCCCTGGACAGGGGTTGGACGAGCAGTACTTC.

The chain recombines TRBV6-6 with TRBJ2-3; 7 nucleotides agree with TRBD2. The CDR3 consists of 15 residues. The V gene's germline CDR1 is MNHNY and CDR2 SVGAGI (reference sequence). Trimming cost V 0 bases and J 0 bases; bases outside gene matches: 0. The CDR3 region is CASSYSRGSTDTQYF. The CDR3 DNA follows: TGTGCCAGCAGTTACTCGCGGGGGAGCACAGATACGCAGTATTTT.

This chain uses TRBV10-2 with TRBJ2-6; D might be TRBD1 (6 bases). Germline CDR1 and CDR2: WSHSY and SAAADI. V gave up 6 bases and J gave up 0 bases, with 12 bases separating them. The CDR3 runs to 16 residues. The CDR3: CASSTGLASGANVLTF. In nucleotides, the CDR3 is TGCGCCAGCAGCACAGGGCTGGCCTCTGGGGCCAACGTCCTGACTTTC.

This chain links TRBV2 with TRBJ2-6; no firm D call. The V gene's germline CDR1 is SNHLY and CDR2 FYNNEI. The CDR3 length is 13 residues. The V end lost 2 bases, the J end lost 5 bases, and 4 bases lay between the germline ends. CDR3 loop: CASSERRANVLTF. For the CDR3, the DNA is TGTGCCAGCAGTGAACGCCGGGCCAACGTCCTGACTTTC.

The chain carries TRBV10-3 and TRBJ1-1; D may be TRBD1 (6 bases). V was cut by 5 bases and J by 6 bases, with 13 bases left in between. This CDR3 is 13 amino acids long. CDR1 is ENHRY and CDR2 is SYGVKD in the germline V gene. Here the CDR3 reads CAISLQGSAEAFF. CDR3 bases: TGTGCCATCAGTCTACAGGGAAGCGCTGAAGCTTTCTTT.

This clone came up once. The chain links TRBV18 to TRBJ2-7, with D possibly matching TRBD1 (6 bases). Germline V gene data show CDR1 as KGHSH and CDR2 as LQKENI. With 2 bases removed from V and 0 bases from J, the gap between germline ends came to 8 bases. The CDR3 has 14 amino acids. The DNA of the CDR3 is TGTGCCAGCTCACCAGGGGGCCGCTCCTACGAGCAGTACTTC. Translated, it gives CASSPGGRSYEQYF.

The gene calls are TRBV15 and TRBJ2-4, with D hard to call. The CDR3 loop spans 12 amino acids. V lost 5 bases and J 3 bases, leaving 5 bases between the germline ends. CDR1 is LNHNV, CDR2 YYDKDF, per germline (reference sequence). Here the CDR3 reads CATSPDKNIQYF. The CDR3 nucleotides are TGTGCCACCAGCCCAGACAAAAACATTCAGTACTTC.

This chain uses TRBV5-1 with TRBJ1-4; a possible D gene is TRBD1 (6 bases). V dropped 5 bases and J dropped 5 bases, with 16 bases sitting between them. The germline V gene encodes CDR1 SGHRS and CDR2 YFSETQ. The CDR3 contains 15 residues. CDR3 protein: CASSQQGEFNEKLFF. In nucleotides, the CDR3 is TGCGCCAGCAGTCAACAGGGAGAATTCAATGAAAAACTGTTTTTT.